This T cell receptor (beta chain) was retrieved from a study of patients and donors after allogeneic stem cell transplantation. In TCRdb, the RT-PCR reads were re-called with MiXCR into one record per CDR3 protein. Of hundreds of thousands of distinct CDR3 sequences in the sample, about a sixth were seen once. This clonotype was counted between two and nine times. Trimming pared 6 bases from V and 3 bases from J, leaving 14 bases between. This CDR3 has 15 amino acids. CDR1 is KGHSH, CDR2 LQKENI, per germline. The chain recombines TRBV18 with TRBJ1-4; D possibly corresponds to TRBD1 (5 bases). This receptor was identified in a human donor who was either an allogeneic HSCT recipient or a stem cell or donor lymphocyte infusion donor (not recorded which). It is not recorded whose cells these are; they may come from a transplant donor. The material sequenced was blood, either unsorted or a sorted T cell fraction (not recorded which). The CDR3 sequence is CASSLLGAANEKLFF. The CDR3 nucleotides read TGTGCCAGCTCGCTGCTCGGGGCAGCTAATGAAAAACTGTTTTTT. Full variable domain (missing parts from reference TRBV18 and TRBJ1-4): NAGVMQNPRHLVRRRGQEARLRCSPMKGHSHVYWYRQLPEEGLKFMVYLQKENIIDESGMPKERFSAEFPKEGPSILRIQQVVRGDSAAYFCASSLLGAANEKLFFGSGTQLSVL.